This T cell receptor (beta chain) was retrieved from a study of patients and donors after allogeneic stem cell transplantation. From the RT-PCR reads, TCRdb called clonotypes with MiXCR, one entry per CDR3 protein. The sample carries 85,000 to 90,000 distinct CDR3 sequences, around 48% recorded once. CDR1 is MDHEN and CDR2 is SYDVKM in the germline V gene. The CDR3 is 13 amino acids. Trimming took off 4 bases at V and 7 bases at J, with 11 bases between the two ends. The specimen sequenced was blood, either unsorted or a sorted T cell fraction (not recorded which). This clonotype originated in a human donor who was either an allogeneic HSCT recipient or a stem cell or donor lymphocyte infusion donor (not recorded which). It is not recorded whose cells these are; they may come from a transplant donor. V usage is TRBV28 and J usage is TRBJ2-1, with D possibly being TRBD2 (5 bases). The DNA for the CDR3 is TGTGCCAGCAGTTCCCGGTCGGGGAATGAGCAGTTCTTC. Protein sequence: CASSSRSGNEQFF.